These 29 T cell receptor beta chains came from one sample sequenced in a study of shared clonotypes between healthy human individuals. The data were produced by immunoSEQ multiplex PCR, yet TCRdb's version contains in-frame clones alone and is incomplete. The data contain just under 350,000 clones, around 70% of them singletons. The sequenced material came from memory CD4+ T cells sorted from blood. Described subset: CD45RA-negative fraction. The receptors derive from a man between 25 and 39 years old in good health.

The chain employs TRBV6-1 and TRBJ2-1, with TRBD2 matching 9 bases. V trimming: 1 base; J trimming: 10 bases; junction bases outside the gene matches: 5. Germline CDR1 and CDR2: MNHNS and SASEGT. The CDR3 covers 14 residues. CDR3 in amino acids: CASSEEGTSYEQFF. In nucleotides, the CDR3 is TGTGCCAGCAGTGAAGAAGGGACTAGCTACGAGCAGTTCTTC.

The J gene is TRBJ2-1, the V gene TRBV6-1; TRBD1 might be the D (5 bases). The CDR3 has 14 amino acids. CDR1 MNHNS and CDR2 SASEGT come from the germline V gene. The V end was cut by 6 bases, the J end by 0 bases, with 9 bases between. The CDR3 DNA reads TGTGCCAGCAGCTTAGACAGCTCCTACAATGAGCAGTTCTTC. This sequence encodes CASSLDSSYNEQFF.

The chain couples TRBV28 to TRBJ2-5, with no clear D. This CDR3 is 14 amino acids long. V was cut by 4 bases and J by 2 bases, with 11 bases left in between. The germline gives CDR1 MDHEN, CDR2 SYDVKM. CDR3 nucleotide sequence: TGTGCCAGCAGTTCACCTCCTAGACAAGAGACCCAGTACTTC. Amino acid sequence: CASSSPPRQETQYF.

V usage is TRBV2 and J usage is TRBJ1-4, with 11 bases aligning to TRBD1. Germline CDR1 is SNHLY and CDR2 is FYNNEI. The CDR3 runs to 15 residues. V lost 7 bases to trimming and J lost 7 bases; unmatched junction nucleotides: 8. The CDR3 DNA is TGTGCCAGCAAGGACAGGGGGCGATCGGGTGAAAAACTGTTTTTT. Protein sequence: CASKDRGRSGEKLFF.

The CDR3 DNA sequence: TGTGCCAGCAGCCCCGGGGGGGGCTACCTAAGCACAGATACGCAGTATTTT. Translation: CASSPGGGYLSTDTQYF. The chain uses TRBV11-1 and TRBJ2-3, with 8 bases identical to TRBD2. Germline CDR1 is SGHAT and CDR2 is FQDESV (reference sequence). The CDR3 has 17 amino acids. Germline trimming cut 5 bases from V and 0 bases from J; bases unmatched to any gene: 10.

Comment on this clone: Germline is not matched at one junction end, which may reflect a read error. The chain employs TRBV19 and TRBJ2-3, with D unresolved. The V gene's germline CDR1 is LNHDA and CDR2 SQIVND (reference sequence). CDR3 length: 12 amino acids. The CDR3 coding sequence is TGTGCCAGTAGTTCAGGCACGGATACGCAGTATTTT. Translating it yields CASSSGTDTQYF.

The genes are TRBV5-1 and TRBJ2-3, with a tentative D call TRBD2 (5 bases). CDR3 size: 17 residues. V shed 0 bases and J shed 0 bases, with 14 bases lying between them. From germline, CDR1 is SGHRS and CDR2 YFSETQ. The CDR3 sequence is CASSLALRGQSTDTQYF. The CDR3 region has the DNA TGCGCCAGCAGCTTGGCCCTACGCGGGCAGAGCACAGATACGCAGTATTTT. Filled out from reference TRBV5-1 and TRBJ2-3, the complete variable domain reads KAGVTQTPRYLIKTRGQQVTLSCSPISGHRSVSWYQQTPGQGLQFLFEYFSETQRNKGNFPGRFSGRQFSNSRSEMNVSTLELGDSALYLCASSLALRGQSTDTQYFGPGTRLTVL.

This clone was seen a handful of times. The rearrangement uses TRBV27 and TRBJ2-2, with a weak D call TRBD2 (6 bases). Trimming removed 1 base at V and 2 bases at J, with 11 bases between. Germline loops: CDR1 MNHEY, CDR2 SMNVEV (reference sequence). This CDR3 contains 16 residues. Here the CDR3 DNA reads TGTGCCAGCAGTTTATACCAGCGGGTTAACACCGGGGAGCTGTTTTTT. Translated, it gives CASSLYQRVNTGELFF.

The chain combines TRBV10-3 with TRBJ2-1, with TRBD2 matching 12 bases. The CDR3 consists of 13 residues. Per the germline V gene, CDR1 is ENHRY and CDR2 is SYGVKD. With 3 bases clipped from V and 13 bases from J, the junction kept 4 bases outside the gene matches. The CDR3 region is CAISEGLAGRQFF. CDR3 coding DNA: TGTGCCATCAGTGAAGGACTAGCGGGGCGACAGTTCTTC.

The chain uses TRBV2 and TRBJ2-5, with TRBD1 matching 7 bases. The CDR3 is 14 residues long. V dropped 5 bases and J dropped 5; count of bases not matched to a gene: 8. Per germline, CDR1 SNHLY and CDR2 FYNNEI. The DNA of the CDR3 is TGTGCCAGCAGTTATGACAGGGTCCAGGAGACCCAGTACTTC. Amino acids: CASSYDRVQETQYF.

This clone was picked up one time. The chain has TRBV5-5 and TRBJ2-7; D is possibly TRBD1 (6 bases). Germline assignment: CDR1 SGHKS and CDR2 YYEKEE (reference sequence). The CDR3 is 16 residues long. The ends were cut back, 1 base at V and 4 bases at J, with 18 bases in the middle. The DNA for the CDR3 is TGTGCCAGCAGCTTGCAGCTCACAGGGTTCTCGTACGAGCAGTACTTC. Translation gives CASSLQLTGFSYEQYF.

J is TRBJ2-2 and V is TRBV2; D gene ambiguous. The CDR3 contains 15 residues. Germline assignment: CDR1 SNHLY and CDR2 FYNNEI. Trimming removed 4 bases at V and 2 bases at J, with 11 bases between. The CDR3 DNA reads TGTGCCAGCAGTGTCGCGAGCCCAAACACCGGGGAGCTGTTTTTT. It translates to CASSVASPNTGELFF.

The chain couples TRBV6-6 to TRBJ1-5; D perhaps matches TRBD1 (5 bases). V was cut by 3 bases and J by 4 bases, with 7 bases left in between. The CDR3 is made up of 13 amino acids. In germline, CDR1 is MNHNY, CDR2 SVGAGI (reference sequence). The CDR3 DNA reads TGTGCCAGCAGTTATGAGGGGAATCAGCCCCAGCATTTT. Translating gives CASSYEGNQPQHF.

The chain links TRBV6-6 to TRBJ2-3; D is possibly TRBD2 (6 bases). CDR3 length: 15 residues. Germline CDR1 reads MNHNY; CDR2 reads SVGAGI (reference sequence). The V end was cut by 7 bases, the J end by 5 bases, with 19 bases between. CDR3 nucleotide sequence: TGTGCCAGCATTGGTTCCGGGAGCCGAGGAGATACGCAGTATTTT. Translation: CASIGSGSRGDTQYF.

The chain carries TRBV5-1 and TRBJ1-5; possibly TRBD1 for D (6 bases). This CDR3 spans 16 amino acids. Germline V gives CDR1 SGHRS, CDR2 YFSETQ. V lost 0 bases and J lost 4, with 14 bases in between. The CDR3, as DNA: TGCGCCAGCAGCTTGGAAGGAGGGACACGTAATCAGCCCCAGCATTTT. Amino acid sequence: CASSLEGGTRNQPQHF.

The gene calls are TRBV30 and TRBJ2-6; D call uncertain. Between the trimmed V and J ends, which lost 1 base and 0 bases, there was a span of 4 bases. CDR1 is GTSNPN, CDR2 SVGIG, per germline (reference sequence). The CDR3 loop spans 14 amino acids. The CDR3 DNA follows: TGTGCCTGGAGTGCCGACTCTGGGGCCAACGTCCTGACTTTC. Amino acid sequence: CAWSADSGANVLTF. The whole variable domain, remainder taken from reference TRBV30 and TRBJ2-6, is SQTIHQWPATLVQPVGSPLSLECTVEGTSNPNLYWYRQAAGRGLQLLFYSVGIGQISSEVPQNLSASRPQDRQFILSSKKLLLSDSGFYLCAWSADSGANVLTFGAGSRLTVL.

V gene TRBV5-1 combines with J gene TRBJ2-2; D is unclear. Germline CDR1 SGHRS, CDR2 YFSETQ. The length of the CDR3 is 16 residues. The V end lost 0 bases, the J end lost 2 bases, and 11 bases lay between the germline ends. CDR3 coding DNA: TGCGCCAGCAGCTTGGACCTGGATGCAAACACCGGGGAGCTGTTTTTT. This gives the protein CASSLDLDANTGELFF.

This sequence joins TRBV2 and TRBJ1-2, with D tentatively TRBD1 (6 bases). This CDR3 contains 13 residues. Germline lookup yields CDR1 SNHLY and CDR2 FYNNEI. V was cut by 6 bases and J by 1 base, with 9 bases left in between. The chain's CDR3 is CASRQGFNYGYTF. CDR3 bases: TGTGCCAGCAGACAGGGCTTTAACTATGGCTACACCTTC. The full variable domain, rest sourced from reference TRBV2 and TRBJ1-2, is EPEVTQTPSHQVTQMGQEVILRCVPISNHLYFYWYRQILGQKVEFLVSFYNNEISEKSEIFDDQFSVERPDGSNFTLKIRSTKLEDSAMYFCASRQGFNYGYTFGSGTRLTVV.

The V gene is TRBV30, the J gene TRBJ2-7; TRBD2 matches 11 bases. The CDR3 runs 16 residues. J was trimmed by 0 bases and V by 6 bases; bases with no gene match: 10. CDR1 is GTSNPN and CDR2 is SVGIG in the germline V gene (reference sequence). CDR3 coding DNA: TGTGCCTGCAATCTAGCGGGAGGCTTCTACTCCTACGAGCAGTACTTC. Translation: CACNLAGGFYSYEQYF.

V gene TRBV5-1 combines with J gene TRBJ1-5, with TRBD1 matching 8 bases. With 0 bases clipped from V and 5 bases from J, the junction kept 4 bases outside the gene matches. This CDR3 region has 15 residues. CDR1 and CDR2 from the germline V gene are SGHRS and YFSETQ. CDR3 DNA: TGCGCCAGCAGCTTGGCCCCAGGGGGCCATCAGCCCCAGCATTTT. Amino acids: CASSLAPGGHQPQHF.

The gene calls are TRBV9 and TRBJ2-7, with a tentative D call TRBD2 (5 bases). CDR3 length: 16 residues. V dropped 1 base and J dropped 5 bases, with 19 bases sitting between them. CDR1 is SGDLS and CDR2 is YYNGEE in the germline V gene. The CDR3 sequence is CASSVHASWNNNEQYF. In DNA form, the CDR3 reads TGTGCCAGCAGCGTACATGCTAGCTGGAACAATAACGAGCAGTACTTC.

The genes are TRBV5-1 and TRBJ2-5; D possibly corresponds to TRBD1 (6 bases). V was shortened by 4 bases and J by 4 bases, with 20 bases between the two germline ends. This CDR3 is built from 16 residues. The germline V gene encodes CDR1 SGHRS and CDR2 YFSETQ. Here the CDR3 DNA reads TGCGCCAGCAGCCAAAACTCAGGGGTGCCCTCAGAGACCCAGTACTTC. Its protein product is CASSQNSGVPSETQYF.

The rearrangement joins TRBV28 to TRBJ1-5; TRBD1 might be the D (6 bases). V was shortened by 3 bases and J by 0 bases, with 15 bases between the two germline ends. Looked up from germline, CDR1 is MDHEN and CDR2 is SYDVKM. CDR3 length: 17 residues. The CDR3 loop reads CASSLSDRFYSNQPQHF. CDR3 nucleotides: TGTGCCAGCAGTTTGAGTGACAGGTTTTATAGCAATCAGCCCCAGCATTTT.

The chain joins TRBV7-3 to TRBJ2-5, with D tentatively TRBD1 or TRBD2 (5 bases each). Per germline, CDR1 SGHTA and CDR2 FQGTGA. V was trimmed by 2 bases and J by 5 bases, leaving 15 bases between them. The CDR3 loop spans 15 amino acids. The CDR3 nucleotides are TGTGCCAGCAGCTTAGACGGGACGGTGGGGGAGACCCAGTACTTC. It codes for CASSLDGTVGETQYF.

There are many counts of this clone. This rearrangement joins TRBV29-1 to TRBJ2-5; TRBD1 aligns across 9 bases. J was trimmed by 0 bases and V by 7 bases; bases with no gene match: 15. Looked up from germline, CDR1 is SQVTM and CDR2 is ANQGSEA. CDR3 size: 17 residues. The CDR3 DNA follows: TGCAGCGGGCGAACAGGGGGCTACGGAAGGTACCAAGAGACCCAGTACTTC. Protein product: CSGRTGGYGRYQETQYF.

The rearrangement uses TRBV5-4 and TRBJ2-5; 10 bases match TRBD2. J lost 3 bases, V lost 4 bases, and 6 bases had no gene match. The CDR3 runs to 15 residues. Germline assignment: CDR1 SGHNT and CDR2 YYREEE (reference sequence). The CDR3 sequence: CASSPRLAGKETQYF. The CDR3 coding sequence is TGTGCCAGCAGCCCGAGACTAGCGGGTAAAGAGACCCAGTACTTC.

The table lists this clone with a few counts. The chain carries TRBV19 and TRBJ1-5; 11 bases line up with TRBD1. This CDR3 has 13 amino acids. Germline-derived CDR1 and CDR2 are LNHDA and SQIVND (reference sequence). V trimming: 9 bases; J trimming: 7 bases; junction bases outside the gene matches: 5. The CDR3 is CARGTGGGQPQHF. The CDR3, as DNA: TGTGCCAGAGGGACAGGGGGAGGGCAGCCCCAGCATTTT. Full variable domain (rest looked up from reference TRBV19 and TRBJ1-5): DGGITQSPKYLFRKEGQNVTLSCEQNLNHDAMYWYRQDPGQGLRLIYYSQIVNDFQKGDIAEGYSVSREKKESFPLTVTSAQKNPTAFYLCARGTGGGQPQHFGDGTRLSIL.

The V gene is TRBV2, the J gene TRBJ2-1, with TRBD2 identical over 7 bases. Unmatched junction bases numbered 9, after V lost 6 bases and J lost 4 bases. Germline V gene lookup returns CDR1 SNHLY and CDR2 FYNNEI. This CDR3 contains 15 residues. The CDR3 sequence: CASRSSGNWYNEQFF. The CDR3 DNA sequence: TGTGCCAGCAGGTCGAGCGGGAATTGGTACAATGAGCAGTTCTTC.

V is TRBV18 and J is TRBJ2-5; a weak D match, TRBD2 (5 bases). The CDR3 is 14 amino acids. The V and J ends lost 1 base and 3 bases respectively, with 9 bases between them. CDR1 KGHSH and CDR2 LQKENI come from the germline V gene. The CDR3 DNA reads TGTGCCAGCTCACCACGGTCAGCGGAAGAGACCCAGTACTTC. This gives the protein CASSPRSAEETQYF.